One and the same sample provided the 27 T cell receptor beta chains below, sequenced in a study of T-cell reconstitution after alpha-beta-depleted transplantation in children. During its preparation, the TCRbeta library received unique molecular identifiers. TCRdb re-derived calls from the PCR reads in MiXCR, one entry per CDR3 protein. This table has 900,000 or so distinct CDR3 sequences, 16% appearing once. The input for sequencing was PBMCs, mostly from graft donor cells, taken 360 days after TCRalphabeta/CD19-depleted stem cell transplant. The origin of the receptors is a male patient under 18 who had a stem cell transplant for acute lymphoblastic leukemia, so the T cells may come from the graft donor.

The CDR3 bases are TGTGCCAGCAGCTTGGAGAGCCCCGAGGAGACCCAGTACTTC. This encodes CASSLESPEETQYF. This chain connects TRBV5-5 to TRBJ2-5; D unresolved. From germline, CDR1 is SGHKS and CDR2 YYEKEE (reference sequence). Trimming removed 0 bases at V and 5 bases at J, with 11 bases between. This CDR3 has 14 amino acids.

The chain recombines TRBV10-3 with TRBJ2-1; no definite D call. This CDR3 has 12 amino acids. CDR1 ENHRY and CDR2 SYGVKD come from the germline V gene. Between the trimmed V and J ends, which lost 4 bases and 6 bases, there was a span of 7 bases. CDR3 DNA sequence: TGTGCCATCAGTGTCGGGCTCAATGAGCAGTTCTTC. Translating gives CAISVGLNEQFF.

Here the CDR3 reads CASTETGYGYTF. In nucleotides, the CDR3 is TGTGCCAGCACCGAAACAGGCTATGGCTACACCTTC. The rearrangement uses TRBV12-3 or TRBV12-4 and TRBJ1-2; possibly TRBD1 for D (5 bases). The CDR3 contains 12 residues. V lost 7 bases and J lost 4, with 10 bases in between.

This rearrangement joins TRBV5-1 to TRBJ2-6, with D hard to call. Germline assignment: CDR1 SGHRS and CDR2 YFSETQ. The ends were cut back, 0 bases at V and 0 bases at J, with 7 bases in the middle. There are 16 residues in the CDR3. In nucleotides, the CDR3 is TGCGCCAGCAGCTTGGTTCCGGGCTCTGGGGCCAACGTCCTGACTTTC. It specifies CASSLVPGSGANVLTF.

The chain has TRBV11-2 and TRBJ2-3; TRBD2 aligns across 9 bases. Per the germline V gene, CDR1 is SGHAT and CDR2 is FQNNGV. J was trimmed by 0 bases and V by 2 bases; bases with no gene match: 15. CDR3 length: 20 residues. The CDR3 DNA reads TGTGCCAGCAGCTTACTCCTAGCGGGAACGGGCGTGATTAGCACAGATACGCAGTATTTT. Translating it yields CASSLLLAGTGVISTDTQYF.

This sequence joins TRBV14 and TRBJ2-7, with D unresolved. The V gene's germline CDR1 is SGHDN and CDR2 FVKESK. Trimming pared 1 base from V and 8 bases from J, leaving 6 bases between. The CDR3 is 11 residues long. The CDR3 reads CASSQGPQQYF. The CDR3 DNA follows: TGTGCCAGCAGCCAAGGCCCTCAGCAGTACTTC.

There are a few counts of this clonotype. The DNA for the CDR3 is TGCGCCAGCAGCTTGGCAGGAGGGAACAGGGCCGTTTACGAGCAGTACTTC. Amino acids: CASSLAGGNRAVYEQYF. The chain combines TRBV5-1 with TRBJ2-7; D tentatively reads TRBD1 or TRBD2 (6 bases each). CDR1 is SGHRS and CDR2 is YFSETQ in the germline V gene. There are 17 residues in the CDR3. V gave up 0 bases and J gave up 4 bases, with 20 bases separating them.

The chain couples TRBV18 to TRBJ1-2, with unresolved D. In germline, CDR1 is KGHSH, CDR2 LQKENI. V dropped 4 bases and J dropped 3 bases, with 15 bases sitting between them. The CDR3 is 15 residues long. The CDR3 protein is CASSLSSVSYYGYTF. The CDR3 nucleotides are TGTGCCAGCTCACTCTCGTCCGTGTCCTACTATGGCTACACCTTC.

This clonotype was seen a few times. The J gene is TRBJ2-5, the V gene TRBV29-1, with no clear D. Germline CDR1 and CDR2: SQVTM and ANQGSEA. The CDR3 totals 12 residues. The V end was cut by 7 bases, the J end by 4 bases, with 13 bases between. CDR3: CSAENLGETQYF. As DNA, the CDR3 is TGCAGCGCCGAAAATCTGGGAGAGACCCAGTACTTC.

The genes are TRBV3-1 and TRBJ2-3; either TRBD1 or TRBD2 may fit D (5 bases each). V gave up 2 bases and J gave up 7 bases, with 19 bases separating them. Germline V CDR1 and CDR2: LGHDT, YNNKEL (reference sequence). The length of the CDR3 is 16 residues. The CDR3 DNA reads TGTGCCAGCAGCCAAAGGCCCGGGGCAGGTGGTTATACGCAGTATTTT. Amino acid sequence: CASSQRPGAGGYTQYF.

V gene TRBV12-3 or TRBV12-4 combines with J gene TRBJ1-4, with D possibly TRBD1 on 6 matching bases. This CDR3 is 12 amino acids long. V lost 3 bases, J lost 15 bases, and 14 bases lay in between. The CDR3 loop is CASSLGGTSVFF. The CDR3, as DNA: TGTGCCAGCAGTTTGGGTGGGACATCGGTGTTTTTT.

This clonotype has only a few counts. V and J are TRBV15 and TRBJ2-7, with D tentatively TRBD1 or TRBD2 (5 bases each). The germline V gene encodes CDR1 LNHNV and CDR2 YYDKDF (reference sequence). Trimming removed 3 bases from V and 1 base from J, with 16 bases in between. The CDR3 runs 16 residues. CDR3 coding DNA: TGTGCCACCAGCAGCCCCATTATGGGGGAGTCCTACGAGCAGTACTTC. The encoded protein is CATSSPIMGESYEQYF.

V gene TRBV5-1 combines with J gene TRBJ2-5; tentative D call: TRBD2 (5 bases). Trimming took 4 bases from V and 5 from J, leaving 9 bases between them. Germline assignment: CDR1 SGHRS and CDR2 YFSETQ. CDR3 length: 12 residues. CDR3 bases: TGCGCCAGCAGCATAGGGAGCGAGACCCAGTACTTC. Translating gives CASSIGSETQYF.

The chain uses TRBV5-1 and TRBJ2-1, with 7 bases aligning to TRBD2. The ends lost 2 bases at V and 0 bases at J; junction bases unmatched: 11. The germline gives CDR1 SGHRS, CDR2 YFSETQ. This CDR3 is built from 18 residues. CDR3 sequence: CASSFPLAAGRSYNEQFF. The CDR3 coding sequence is TGCGCCAGCAGCTTTCCTTTAGCAGCGGGACGCTCCTACAATGAGCAGTTCTTC.

The chain joins TRBV2 to TRBJ2-5; D is possibly TRBD1 (6 bases). Germline assignment: CDR1 SNHLY and CDR2 FYNNEI. Trimming cost V 6 bases and J 0 bases, with 14 bases left between them. The CDR3 has 15 residues. The CDR3 DNA sequence: TGTGCCAGCAGGAACCGACAGGCGTACCAAGAGACCCAGTACTTC. Translation gives CASRNRQAYQETQYF.

V usage is TRBV5-1 and J usage is TRBJ2-3, with TRBD2 matching over 14 bases. Germline assignment: CDR1 SGHRS and CDR2 YFSETQ. The CDR3 is 17 residues long. With 2 bases clipped from V and 5 bases from J, the junction kept 7 bases outside the gene matches. In nucleotides, the CDR3 is TGCGCCAGCAGCTTCCCGGGACTAGCGGGAGCGCGAGATACGCAGTATTTT. Its translation is CASSFPGLAGARDTQYF.

This chain joins TRBV6-2 or TRBV6-3 and TRBJ2-3; D call uncertain. The CDR3 sequence is 14 residues long. Trimming removed 5 bases from V and 5 bases from J, with 14 bases in between. Germline values: CDR1 MNHEY, CDR2 SVGEGT. The CDR3 DNA follows: TGTGCCAGCAGTAGTCCCTCCAATGTAGATACGCAGTATTTT. It is translated as CASSSPSNVDTQYF.

This clonotype was counted between two and nine times. The genes are TRBV20-1 and TRBJ2-1; possibly TRBD2 for D (5 bases). The CDR3 loop spans 14 amino acids. Looked up from germline, CDR1 is DFQATT and CDR2 is SNEGSKA (reference sequence). V lost 3 bases, J lost 0 bases, and 9 bases lay in between. CDR3 sequence: CSASAGLSYNEQFF. CDR3 nucleotide sequence: TGCAGTGCTAGTGCGGGTCTCTCCTACAATGAGCAGTTCTTC.

The sample holds a few counts of this clonotype. This sequence joins TRBV5-6 and TRBJ2-1; 7 bases are shared with TRBD2. Germline CDR1 reads SGHDT; CDR2 reads YYEEEE. The V gene end was trimmed by 2 bases and the J gene end by 9 bases; junction bases not matched to a gene: 2. The CDR3 loop spans 12 amino acids. CDR3 loop: CASSFWEGEQFF. The DNA of the CDR3 is TGTGCCAGCAGCTTTTGGGAGGGTGAGCAGTTCTTC.

In this sample, this clonotype turned up many times. The chain recombines TRBV20-1 with TRBJ2-3, with TRBD2 identical over 13 bases. The germline gives CDR1 DFQATT, CDR2 SNEGSKA (reference sequence). Trimming took 3 bases from V and 2 from J; bases not matched to a gene: 2. There are 15 residues in the CDR3. CDR3 region: CSARGLAGNTDTQYF. The CDR3 DNA follows: TGCAGTGCTAGGGGACTAGCGGGAAACACAGATACGCAGTATTTT.

This clonotype was detected ten times or more. In DNA form, the CDR3 reads TGCAGTGCCAGGGGAGGCTGGAGGGAGTCCGGGGAGCTGTTTTTT. Translated, it gives CSARGGWRESGELFF. The rearrangement uses TRBV20-1 and TRBJ2-2; D may correspond to TRBD1 or TRBD2 (6 bases each). CDR3 size: 15 residues. With 6 bases removed from V and 6 bases from J, the gap between germline ends came to 20 bases. Germline-derived CDR1 and CDR2 are DFQATT and SNEGSKA (reference sequence).

This clonotype has just a few counts. The CDR3 protein is CSARREITGELFF. CDR3 coding DNA: TGCAGTGCTAGGCGGGAGATCACCGGGGAGCTGTTTTTT. This chain uses TRBV20-1 with TRBJ2-2; TRBD2 matches 7 bases. The CDR3 loop spans 13 amino acids. The V segment lost 3 bases and the J segment 4 bases; nucleotides outside the gene matches: 2. CDR1 is DFQATT, CDR2 SNEGSKA, per germline (reference sequence).

This clonotype has just a few counts. The chain has TRBV6-1 and TRBJ2-1, with 11 bases identical to TRBD2. Germline loops: CDR1 MNHNS, CDR2 SASEGT. The length of the CDR3 is 17 residues. After removal of 6 bases from V and 4 bases from J, the junction contained 11 bases not matched to a gene. CDR3 nucleotides: TGTGCCAGCAGCCCGGGTACCGGGACTAGCGGATACAATGAGCAGTTCTTC. Encoded protein: CASSPGTGTSGYNEQFF.

This clonotype was detected many times. The chain links TRBV29-1 to TRBJ2-2; no firm D call. Germline CDR1 is SQVTM and CDR2 is ANQGSEA. This CDR3 comprises 13 residues. V lost 3 bases and J 2 bases, leaving 7 bases between the germline ends. CDR3 amino acids: CSVDDFNTGELFF. The CDR3 DNA sequence: TGCAGCGTTGACGACTTTAACACCGGGGAGCTGTTTTTT.

This clonotype showed up many times. CDR3 coding DNA: TGTGCCAGCAGTCCCCGACAGGGCGGTGAAAAACTGTTTTTT. It encodes CASSPRQGGEKLFF. This chain uses TRBV27 with TRBJ1-4; 7 bases agree with TRBD1. J lost 7 bases, V lost 5 bases, and 7 bases had no gene match. The CDR3 length is 14 residues. Germline-derived CDR1 and CDR2 are MNHEY and SMNVEV (reference sequence).

This clonotype has only a few counts. The chain is built from TRBV12-3 or TRBV12-4 and TRBJ2-7; D remains unclear. V shed 4 bases and J shed 2 bases, with 9 bases lying between them. The CDR3 covers 13 residues. The CDR3 DNA sequence: TGTGCCAGCAGTTATCACCGGGCCTACGAGCAGTACTTC. Translated, it gives CASSYHRAYEQYF.

This clonotype was recorded a few times. This chain uses TRBV24-1 with TRBJ2-7, with D possibly TRBD2 on 5 matching bases. This CDR3 comprises 13 residues. V lost 4 bases and J 6 bases, leaving 12 bases between the germline ends. Germline values: CDR1 KGHDR, CDR2 SFDVKD. This CDR3 reads CATSDLYEGEQYF. The CDR3 nucleotides are TGTGCCACCAGTGACTTGTACGAGGGCGAGCAGTACTTC.